The sequence of this T cell receptor (beta chain) was determined in a study of T cell repertoires in cytomegalovirus infection. Study overall: Recently identified HLA-C-restricted CMV epitopes were used, and well-studied HLA-B-restricted CMV epitopes were used as well.

This clonotype was recorded a few times. Its antigen remains unknown. The germline V gene has CDR1 SGHVS and CDR2 FNYEAQ. Trimming removed 5 bases from V and 6 bases from J; junction bases left unmatched: 5. The CDR3 covers 13 residues. In TCRdb, the reads were re-called with MiXCR into one record per CDR3 protein. Here the sample spans about 900,000 distinct CDR3 sequences, approximately 31% being singletons. Study results and caveats: CMV carriers having the relevant HLA were flagged by cumulative public TCR beta family frequency. HLA-C-restricted TCR beta clonotypes specific for CMV led the ex vivo response.

The rearrangement joins TRBV7-6 to TRBJ1-2, with TRBD1 matching over 8 bases. The material sequenced was cultured CD8+ T cells from PBMCs, taken from culture after CMV antigen stimulation. This TCR was recovered from a human donor in good health (CMV status not recorded). Some clones in this sample may be carry-over from other donors' samples. CDR3 protein: CASSPRDRHGYTF. The CDR3 bases are TGTGCCAGCAGCCCACGGGACAGGCATGGCTACACCTTC.